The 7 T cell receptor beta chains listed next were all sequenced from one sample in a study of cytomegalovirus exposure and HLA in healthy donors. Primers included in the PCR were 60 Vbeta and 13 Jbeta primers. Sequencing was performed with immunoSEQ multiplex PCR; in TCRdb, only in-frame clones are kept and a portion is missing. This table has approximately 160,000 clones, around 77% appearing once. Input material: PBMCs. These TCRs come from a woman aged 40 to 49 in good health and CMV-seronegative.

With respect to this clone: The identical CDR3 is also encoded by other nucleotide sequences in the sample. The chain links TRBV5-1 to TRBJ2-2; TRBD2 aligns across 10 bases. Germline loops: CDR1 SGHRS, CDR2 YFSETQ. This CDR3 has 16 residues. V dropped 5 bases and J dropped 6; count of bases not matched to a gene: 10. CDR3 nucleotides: TGCGCCAGCAGTCCCAGCGGGAGGGCCGAAGCCGGGGAGCTGTTTTTT. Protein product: CASSPSGRAEAGELFF.

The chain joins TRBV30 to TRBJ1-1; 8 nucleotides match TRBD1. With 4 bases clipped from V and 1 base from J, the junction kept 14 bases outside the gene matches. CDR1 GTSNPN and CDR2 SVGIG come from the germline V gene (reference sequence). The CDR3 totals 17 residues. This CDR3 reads CAWTGPNYRGKNTEAFF. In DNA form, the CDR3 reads TGTGCCTGGACCGGTCCTAATTACAGGGGGAAGAACACTGAAGCTTTCTTT.

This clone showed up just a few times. CDR3 sequence (DNA): TGTGCCAGCAACTTTGGGACAGGAGGGAGCGAAAAACTGTTTTTT. Protein sequence: CASNFGTGGSEKLFF. The chain recombines TRBV6-6 with TRBJ1-4; 8 bases line up with TRBD1. Per germline, CDR1 MNHNY and CDR2 SVGAGI (reference sequence). This CDR3 spans 15 amino acids. The V segment lost 7 bases and the J segment 8 bases; nucleotides outside the gene matches: 12.

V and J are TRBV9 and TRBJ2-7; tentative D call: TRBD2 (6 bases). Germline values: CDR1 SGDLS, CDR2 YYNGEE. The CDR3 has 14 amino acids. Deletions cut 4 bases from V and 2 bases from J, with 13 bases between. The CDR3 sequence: CASSPSGSPYEQYF. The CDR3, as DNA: TGTGCCAGCAGCCCGTCCGGGAGCCCCTACGAGCAGTACTTC.

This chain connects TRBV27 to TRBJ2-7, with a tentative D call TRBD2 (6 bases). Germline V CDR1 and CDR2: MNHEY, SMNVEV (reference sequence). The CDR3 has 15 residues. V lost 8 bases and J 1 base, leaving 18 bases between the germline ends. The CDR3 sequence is CASSPGGAKSYEQYF. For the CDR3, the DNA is TGTGCCAGCTCCCCCGGAGGGGCTAAGTCCTACGAGCAGTACTTC.

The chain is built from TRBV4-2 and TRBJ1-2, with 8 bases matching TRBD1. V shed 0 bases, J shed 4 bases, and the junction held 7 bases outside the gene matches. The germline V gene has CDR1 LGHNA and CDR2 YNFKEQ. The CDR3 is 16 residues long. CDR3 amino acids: CASSQEYGQGRYGYTF. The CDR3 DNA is TGTGCCAGCAGCCAAGAATACGGACAGGGACGCTATGGCTACACCTTC.

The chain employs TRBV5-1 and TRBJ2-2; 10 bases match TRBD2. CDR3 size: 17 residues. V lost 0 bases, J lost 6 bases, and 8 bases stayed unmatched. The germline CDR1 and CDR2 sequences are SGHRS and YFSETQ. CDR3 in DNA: TGCGCCAGCAGCTTGGCCCCTAGCGGGAGTCGAGCCGGGGAGCTGTTTTTT. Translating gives CASSLAPSGSRAGELFF. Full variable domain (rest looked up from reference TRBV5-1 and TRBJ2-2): KAGVTQTPRYLIKTRGQQVTLSCSPISGHRSVSWYQQTPGQGLQFLFEYFSETQRNKGNFPGRFSGRQFSNSRSEMNVSTLELGDSALYLCASSLAPSGSRAGELFFGEGSRLTVL.